The 27 T cell receptor beta chains reported below all come from one sample, sequenced in a study of regulatory T cells in long-lasting Graves disease. Time point denoted: newly diagnosed GD, antithyroid drugs for less than 3 months. The TCR library was prepared using RNA isolated from PBMCs. Arm-PCR of CDR3 regions and iRepertoire HTBI primers were used to build TCR beta libraries. One entry per CDR3 protein, called by TCRdb with MiXCR from the multiplex PCR reads. The data hold around 250,000 distinct CDR3 sequences, with about 18% observed a single time. Source: peripheral blood mononuclear cells (PBMCs), taken at new diagnosis, from a patient treated with antithyroid drugs. The receptors shown here come from a female donor with Graves disease.

On this clonotype itself: Because it lacks the conserved phenylalanine or tryptophan at the end, this CDR3 is likely a read error. This chain links TRBV6-1 with TRBJ1-1; a weak D match, TRBD1 (5 bases). The germline CDR1 and CDR2 sequences are MNHNS and SASEGT. The CDR3 length is 13 residues. Between the trimmed V and J ends, which lost 10 bases and 4 bases, there was a span of 16 bases. Written as DNA, the CDR3 is TGTGCCATCCTATCAGGGTGGCCCACTGAAGCTTTCTCT. It yields the protein CAILSGWPTEAFS.

This clonotype was observed many times. The CDR3 spells CATSDETSGRPTGELFF. The CDR3 DNA follows: TGTGCCACCAGTGATGAGACTAGCGGGAGACCAACCGGGGAGCTGTTTTTT. The chain has TRBV24-1 and TRBJ2-2, with 12 bases that match TRBD2. The J segment lost 5 bases and the V segment lost 3 bases, leaving 6 bases of the junction unmatched. This CDR3 is 17 amino acids long. Per germline, CDR1 KGHDR and CDR2 SFDVKD.

This chain connects TRBV6-9 to TRBJ1-2; D ambiguous. The CDR3 is 13 amino acids. Trimming shortened V by 4 bases and J by 8 bases, and 14 bases separated the two germline ends. Germline V lookup: CDR1 MNHGY, CDR2 SVAAGI. CDR3 protein: CASSLAGREGYTF. The CDR3 DNA follows: TGTGCCAGCAGTTTGGCAGGACGCGAAGGCTACACCTTC.

This clonotype appeared many times. This rearrangement joins TRBV2 to TRBJ1-4, with 8 nucleotides matching TRBD1. There are 13 residues in the CDR3. The J segment lost 7 bases and the V segment lost 6 bases, leaving 4 bases of the junction unmatched. From germline, CDR1 is SNHLY and CDR2 FYNNEI. The CDR3 protein is CASRGQVLEKLFF. CDR3 DNA: TGTGCCAGCAGGGGACAGGTCCTTGAAAAACTGTTTTTT.

This clonotype has ten or more counts. The chain recombines TRBV13 with TRBJ2-5; D may be TRBD1 (6 bases). The CDR3 extends over 14 amino acids. The V gene's germline CDR1 is PRHDT and CDR2 FYEKMQ (reference sequence). Trimming cost V 2 bases and J 5 bases, with 12 bases left between them. CDR3: CASSLKQGQETQYF. The CDR3 bases are TGTGCCAGCAGCTTAAAGCAGGGGCAGGAGACCCAGTACTTC.

A remark on this clonotype: A read error is possible here, since a much larger clone lies one base away. The V and J genes are TRBV2 and TRBJ2-7; D is undetermined. CDR1 is SNHLY and CDR2 is FYNNEI in the germline V gene. V was clipped by 5 bases and J by 6 bases, with 14 bases between them. CDR3 length: 13 amino acids. The chain's CDR3 is CASSFGYTCEQYF. In DNA form, the CDR3 reads TGTGCCAGCAGTTTCGGGTACACCTGCGAGCAGTACTTC. The whole variable domain, filled in from reference TRBV2 and TRBJ2-7, reads EPEVTQTPSHQVTQMGQEVILRCVPISNHLYFYWYRQILGQKVEFLVSFYNNEISEKSEIFDDQFSVERPDGSNFTLKIRSTKLEDSAMYFCASSFGYTCEQYFGPGTRLTVT.

Worth noting for this clonotype: With a much larger clone just one base away, this may be a read error. The chain uses TRBV4-3 and TRBJ2-3; 9 nucleotides line up with TRBD2. The CDR3 length is 17 residues. Trimming took 4 bases from V and 3 from J; bases not matched to a gene: 11. Germline CDR1 is LGHNA and CDR2 is YSLEER. The CDR3 loop reads CASSLSPSGMGTDTQYF. The CDR3 DNA reads TGCGCCAGCAGCCTCTCCCCTAGCGGGATGGGGACAGATACGCAGTATTTT.

Points on this clonotype: One junction end disagrees with the germline gene, perhaps due to a read error. The rearrangement links TRBV2 to TRBJ2-3, with 9 bases that match TRBD1. The CDR3 loop spans 16 amino acids. The germline V gene has CDR1 SNHLY and CDR2 FYNNEI. The CDR3 is CAGREQGARGSDTQYF. CDR3 DNA: TGTGCCGGCAGAGAACAGGGGGCCCGAGGGTCAGATACGCAGTATTTT.

This clonotype was counted many times. The V call is TRBV20-1, the J call TRBJ2-1; a weak D match, TRBD2 (5 bases). From germline, CDR1 is DFQATT and CDR2 SNEGSKA (reference sequence). With 5 bases removed from V and 4 bases from J, the gap between germline ends came to 15 bases. CDR3 length equals 14 residues. Written as DNA, the CDR3 is TGCAGTGCTTACGGGATAGGGAGATACAATGAGCAGTTCTTC. Protein: CSAYGIGRYNEQFF.

To note about this clonotype: The germline gene is not matched at one end of the junction; a read error may be the cause. The V and J genes are TRBV3-1 and TRBJ1-2, with TRBD1 matching 7 bases. The CDR3 has 16 amino acids. Germline V gene lookup returns CDR1 LGHDT and CDR2 YNNKEL (reference sequence). DNA for the CDR3: TGCGCCAGCAGCTTGTCGGCCAGACAGGGAAACTATGGCTACACCTTC. It codes for CASSLSARQGNYGYTF.

This clonotype was found a few times. The CDR3 sequence: CASSQDGTSETQYF. CDR3 sequence (DNA): TGTGCCAGCAGCCAAGATGGAACCTCTGAGACCCAGTACTTC. The chain recombines TRBV4-2 with TRBJ2-5; D ambiguous. Germline CDR1 LGHNA, CDR2 YNFKEQ. The CDR3 is 14 residues long. Trimming shortened V by 0 bases and J by 5 bases, and 10 bases separated the two germline ends.

V usage is TRBV7-2 and J usage is TRBJ2-1, with 10 bases identical to TRBD2. Per germline, CDR1 SGHTA and CDR2 FQGNSA. V lost 0 bases and J lost 3; bases outside the gene matches: 5. The CDR3 sequence is 17 residues long. CDR3 residues: CASSLARLAGYYNEQFF. The DNA for the CDR3 is TGTGCCAGCAGCTTAGCGAGACTAGCGGGTTACTACAATGAGCAGTTCTTC. Looking up the rest from reference TRBV7-2 and TRBJ2-1 gives the full variable domain: GAGVSQSPSNKVTEKGKDVELRCDPISGHTALYWYRQSLGQGLEFLIYFQGNSAPDKSGLPSDRFSAERTGGSVSTLTIQRTQQEDSAVYLCASSLARLAGYYNEQFFGPGTRLTVL.

At least ten counts were recorded for this clonotype. The chain has TRBV6-2 or TRBV6-3 and TRBJ1-1, with D maybe TRBD1 (6 bases). This CDR3 is 15 amino acids long. Germline V gene data show CDR1 as MNHEY and CDR2 as SVGEGT. V gave up 2 bases and J gave up 0 bases, with 10 bases separating them. CDR3 region: CASSYGTRLNTEAFF. In nucleotides, the CDR3 is TGTGCCAGCAGTTACGGGACAAGACTGAACACTGAAGCTTTCTTT.

The V call is TRBV4-1, the J call TRBJ1-2; no firm D call. Germline assignment: CDR1 MGHRA and CDR2 YSYEKL. This CDR3 is 18 amino acids long. With 0 bases removed from V and 2 bases from J, the gap between germline ends came to 19 bases. The CDR3 sequence is CASSQDLGEWQLNYGYTF. In DNA, the CDR3 is TGCGCCAGCAGCCAAGATCTGGGCGAATGGCAGCTGAACTATGGCTACACCTTC.

In its sample, this clonotype was seen many times. The chain uses TRBV7-9 and TRBJ2-7; D possibly uses TRBD1 or TRBD2 (5 bases each). The germline V gene encodes CDR1 SEHNR and CDR2 FQNEAQ (reference sequence). Trimming cost V 5 bases and J 7 bases, with 15 bases left between them. CDR3 size: 13 residues. CDR3 protein: CASSPGWGPEQYF. The DNA of the CDR3 is TGTGCCAGCAGCCCGGGGTGGGGCCCGGAGCAGTACTTC.

In this sample, this clonotype turned up many times. The gene calls are TRBV11-2 and TRBJ1-4; D gene unclear. The V and J ends lost 3 bases and 6 bases respectively, with 11 bases between them. The CDR3 spans 14 residues. The germline V gene encodes CDR1 SGHAT and CDR2 FQNNGV. CDR3 coding DNA: TGTGCCAGCAGCTTCGACCGGGTGGATGAAAAACTGTTTTTT. This gives the protein CASSFDRVDEKLFF.

In its sample, this clonotype was seen many times. The V and J genes are TRBV19 and TRBJ2-7; a weak D match, TRBD2 (6 bases). The V end was cut by 3 bases, the J end by 4 bases, with 13 bases between. The length of the CDR3 is 14 residues. Per germline, CDR1 LNHDA and CDR2 SQIVND (reference sequence). The CDR3 protein is CASSIASDGYEQYF. The CDR3 coding sequence is TGTGCCAGTAGTATTGCTAGCGATGGGTACGAGCAGTACTTC.

This chain links TRBV2 with TRBJ2-1; D is uncertain. CDR3 length: 12 amino acids. Germline CDR1 reads SNHLY; CDR2 reads FYNNEI. V was shortened by 4 bases and J by 10 bases, with 11 bases between the two germline ends. CDR3 loop: CASSVGSSEQFF. The CDR3 DNA is TGTGCCAGCAGTGTAGGGTCCAGCGAGCAGTTCTTC.

This clonotype came up many times. The chain combines TRBV5-5 with TRBJ2-7; TRBD1 aligns across 7 bases. The V gene end was trimmed by 1 base and the J gene end by 0 bases; junction bases not matched to a gene: 13. The CDR3 has 18 amino acids. Germline CDR1 and CDR2: SGHKS and YYEKEE (reference sequence). The DNA of the CDR3 is TGTGCCAGCAGCTTGATAGGGGGCAGCTCAACAAGCTCCTACGAGCAGTACTTC. This gives the protein CASSLIGGSSTSSYEQYF.

The chain recombines TRBV5-1 with TRBJ1-2; maybe TRBD1 (5 bases). The CDR3 extends over 14 amino acids. V was shortened by 0 bases and J by 4 bases, with 10 bases between the two germline ends. Germline loops: CDR1 SGHRS, CDR2 YFSETQ. CDR3 residues: CASSLGGTGYGYTF. The CDR3, as DNA: TGCGCCAGCAGCTTGGGGGGCACGGGCTATGGCTACACCTTC.

This clonotype was counted ten times or more. The chain carries TRBV20-1 and TRBJ1-5, with D tentatively TRBD1 (5 bases). The CDR3 extends over 15 amino acids. Germline V gene data show CDR1 as DFQATT and CDR2 as SNEGSKA (reference sequence). The V gene lost 6 bases and the J gene lost 2 bases, with 17 bases spanning the gap. CDR3: CSAATETGGNQPQHF. The CDR3 nucleotides read TGCAGTGCCGCGACAGAAACGGGGGGCAATCAGCCCCAGCATTTT.

This clonotype was detected many times. This chain uses TRBV10-3 with TRBJ2-1, with 12 bases that match TRBD2. The CDR3 extends over 17 amino acids. V lost 2 bases to trimming and J lost 4 bases; unmatched junction nucleotides: 6. CDR1 and CDR2 (germline): ENHRY, SYGVKD. This chain's CDR3 is CAISESLGLAGYNEQFF. CDR3 nucleotides: TGTGCCATCAGTGAGAGTTTAGGACTAGCGGGATACAATGAGCAGTTCTTC.

As regards this clonotype: Sequence at one end of the junction differs from germline and may be a read error. The CDR3 region has the DNA TGTGCCAGCAGCCGAAACGAAAAACTGCTTTTT. It is translated as CASSRNEKLLF. The V and J genes are TRBV7-9 and TRBJ1-4; D ambiguous. The germline gives CDR1 SEHNR, CDR2 FQNEAQ (reference sequence). The CDR3 totals 11 residues.

The chain uses TRBV3-1 and TRBJ2-2; D remains unclear. The V gene's germline CDR1 is LGHDT and CDR2 YNNKEL (reference sequence). Deletions cut 8 bases from V and 0 bases from J, with 16 bases between. The CDR3 has 16 residues. DNA of the CDR3: TGTGCCAGCGGGTTCGAGGCTCGTACGAACACCGGGGAGCTGTTTTTT. Its translation: CASGFEARTNTGELFF.

This clonotype was detected ten times or more. This chain uses TRBV12-3 or TRBV12-4 with TRBJ1-6, with D perhaps TRBD1 (5 bases). The CDR3 covers 13 residues. V was clipped by 2 bases and J by 10 bases, with 9 bases between them. This CDR3 is CASSLRGESPLHF. CDR3 nucleotide sequence: TGTGCCAGCAGTTTAAGGGGCGAGTCACCCCTCCACTTT.

This clonotype was found many times. V gene TRBV24-1 combines with J gene TRBJ2-3, with D uncertain. The CDR3 has 14 residues. The V and J ends lost 4 bases and 4 bases respectively, with 11 bases between them. CDR1 is KGHDR and CDR2 is SFDVKD in the germline V gene. In nucleotides, the CDR3 is TGTGCCACCAGTGAGGGCGGTTACCCAGATACGCAGTATTTT. Translating it yields CATSEGGYPDTQYF.

This clonotype was recorded many times. The chain uses TRBV10-3 and TRBJ1-1; D call uncertain. CDR1 is ENHRY and CDR2 is SYGVKD in the germline V gene. This CDR3 is built from 14 residues. Trimming left V 3 bases short and J 7 bases short, with 15 bases between. As DNA, the CDR3 is TGTGCCATCAGTGATCTGGAAAGGGTGGGTGAAGCTTTCTTT. It yields the protein CAISDLERVGEAFF.